There are a few counts of the clone carrying this T cell receptor beta chain. The antigen remains unidentified. The whole isolated RNA underwent reverse transcription, so sequencing captured expressed TCRB transcripts. Clones were sequenced by immunoSEQ multiplex PCR, and TCRdb holds only the in-frame ones, with some missing. The table shows about 340,000 clones, with 13% occurring only once. The sample comes from a study of beta chain features in type 1 diabetes. Overall study findings and caveats: Shorter TCRB CDR3s, moderately but significantly so, marked every one of the four CD4+ subsets in Type 1 diabetes patients. Reduced insertions and increased deletions marked VDJ junctions in type 1 diabetes patients.

Donors underwent one heparinised blood draw, 95 to 150 mL on average. Germline CDR1 reads SGHVS; CDR2 reads FNYEAQ. This CDR3 is 16 amino acids long. Trimming stripped 3 bases from V and 1 base from J, with 15 bases between. The origin of this receptor is a woman aged 18-29 years with type 1 diabetes. The chain couples TRBV7-6 to TRBJ1-1, with unresolved D. Material: naive CD4+ T cells from blood. The CDR3 DNA reads as TGTGCCAGCAGCTTCGTCCGGACGGGAAGGAACACTGAAGCTTTCTTT. It codes for CASSFVRTGRNTEAFF.